These 5 T cell receptor beta chains came from one sample sequenced in a study of blood T cell repertoires in COVID-19. Here immunoSEQ multiplex PCR was the method, and the copy in TCRdb shows in-frame clones only, minus some. There are 400,000 to 550,000 clones in the sample; around 88% occur only once, and roughly 4% lies in the top ten. Specimen: peripheral blood. These receptors came from a woman in her thirties with acute or convalescent COVID-19.

The chain links TRBV9 to TRBJ1-2, with 11 bases that match TRBD1. Germline V lookup: CDR1 SGDLS, CDR2 YYNGEE. With 4 bases clipped from V and 3 bases from J, the junction kept 5 bases outside the gene matches. The CDR3 spans 15 residues. CDR3 DNA: TGTGCCAGCAGCTCAGGGGACAGGGGGTACTATGGCTACACCTTC. It encodes CASSSGDRGYYGYTF.

The genes are TRBV3-1 (or the pseudogene TRBV3-2) and TRBJ1-6; TRBD1 aligns across 8 bases. The CDR3 contains 14 residues. CDR1 and CDR2 from the germline V gene are LGHDT and YNNKEL (reference sequence). The V gene end was trimmed by 5 bases and the J gene end by 10 bases; junction bases not matched to a gene: 7. This CDR3 is CASSNDRGRSPLHF. CDR3 bases: TGTGCCAGCAGCAACGACAGGGGTCGCTCACCCCTCCACTTT.

This rearrangement joins TRBV19 to TRBJ1-2; D not resolved. Germline lookup yields CDR1 LNHDA and CDR2 SQIVND (reference sequence). The CDR3 runs to 15 residues. V shed 7 bases and J shed 4 bases, with 19 bases lying between them. The CDR3 sequence is CASIETPRSTYGYTF. CDR3 bases: TGTGCCAGTATTGAAACCCCGAGATCTACCTATGGCTACACCTTC.

This chain links TRBV25-1 with TRBJ1-2; 7 bases match TRBD1. In germline, CDR1 is MGHDK, CDR2 SYGVNS. With 6 bases clipped from V and 8 bases from J, the junction kept 6 bases outside the gene matches. The CDR3 loop spans 12 amino acids. Written as DNA, the CDR3 is TGTGCCAGCAGGAGGGACAGCCCCGGCTACACCTTC. As protein: CASRRDSPGYTF.

The chain has TRBV11-3 and TRBJ2-1, with D unclear. The CDR3 is 13 amino acids. V gave up 5 bases and J gave up 9 bases, with 14 bases separating them. CDR1 and CDR2 from the germline V gene are SGHNT and YENEEA. This chain's CDR3 is CASSGVGQGEQFF. The CDR3 DNA sequence: TGTGCCAGCAGCGGAGTAGGCCAAGGTGAGCAGTTCTTC. The full variable domain, its missing parts supplied by reference TRBV11-3 and TRBJ2-1, is EAGVVQSPRYKIIEKKQPVAFWCNPISGHNTLYWYLQNLGQGPELLIRYENEEAVDDSQLPKDRFSAERLKGVDSTLKIQPAELGDSAVYLCASSGVGQGEQFFGPGTRLTVL.